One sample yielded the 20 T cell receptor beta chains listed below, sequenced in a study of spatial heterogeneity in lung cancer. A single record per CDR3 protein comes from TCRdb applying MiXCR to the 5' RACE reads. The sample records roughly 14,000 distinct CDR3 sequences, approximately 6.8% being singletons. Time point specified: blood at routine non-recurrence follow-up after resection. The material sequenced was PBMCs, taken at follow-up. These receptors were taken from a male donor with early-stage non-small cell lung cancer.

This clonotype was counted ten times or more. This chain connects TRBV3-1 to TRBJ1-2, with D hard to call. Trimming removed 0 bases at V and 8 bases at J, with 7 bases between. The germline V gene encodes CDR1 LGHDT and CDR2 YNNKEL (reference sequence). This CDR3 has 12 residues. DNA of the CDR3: TGTGCCAGCAGCCAAGATCCCTCCGGCTACACCTTC. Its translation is CASSQDPSGYTF. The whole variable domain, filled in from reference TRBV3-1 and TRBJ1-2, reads DTAVSQTPKYLVTQMGNDKSIKCEQNLGHDTMYWYKQDSKKFLKIMFSYNNKELIINETVPNRFSPKSPDKAHLNLHINSLELGDSAVYFCASSQDPSGYTFGSGTRLTVV.

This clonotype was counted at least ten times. The CDR3 bases are TGCGCCAGCAAGTGGGTGCCGAACACCGGGGAGCTGTTTTTT. It translates to CASKWVPNTGELFF. The chain uses TRBV10-2 and TRBJ2-2; D gene uncertain. The CDR3 has 14 residues. Germline V gene lookup returns CDR1 WSHSY and CDR2 SAAADI. The V end was cut by 7 bases, the J end by 0 bases, with 9 bases between.

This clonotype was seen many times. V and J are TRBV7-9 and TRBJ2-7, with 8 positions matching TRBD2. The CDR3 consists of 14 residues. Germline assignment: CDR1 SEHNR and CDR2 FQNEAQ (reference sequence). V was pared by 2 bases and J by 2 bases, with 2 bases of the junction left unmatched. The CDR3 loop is CASSLLAGAYEQYF. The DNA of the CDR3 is TGTGCCAGCAGCTTACTAGCGGGTGCCTACGAGCAGTACTTC.

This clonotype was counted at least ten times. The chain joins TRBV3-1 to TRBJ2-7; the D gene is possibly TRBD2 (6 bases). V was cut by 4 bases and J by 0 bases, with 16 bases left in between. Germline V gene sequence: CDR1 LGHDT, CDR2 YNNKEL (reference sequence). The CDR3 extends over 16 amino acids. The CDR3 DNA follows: TGTGCCAGCAGCCCCCAAGTGGGACTGAGCTCCTACGAGCAGTACTTC. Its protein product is CASSPQVGLSSYEQYF.

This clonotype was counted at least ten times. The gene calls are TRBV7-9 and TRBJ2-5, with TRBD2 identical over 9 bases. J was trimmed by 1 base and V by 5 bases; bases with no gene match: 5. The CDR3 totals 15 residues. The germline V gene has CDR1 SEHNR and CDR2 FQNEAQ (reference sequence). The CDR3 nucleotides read TGTGCCAGCAGCGCCAGACTAGCGGCCCAAGAGACCCAGTACTTC. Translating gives CASSARLAAQETQYF. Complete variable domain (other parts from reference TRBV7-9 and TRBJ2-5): DTGVSQNPRHKITKRGQNVTFRCDPISEHNRLYWYRQTLGQGPEFLTYFQNEAQLEKSRLLSDRFSAERPKGSFSTLEIQRTEQGDSAMYLCASSARLAAQETQYFGPGTRLLVL.

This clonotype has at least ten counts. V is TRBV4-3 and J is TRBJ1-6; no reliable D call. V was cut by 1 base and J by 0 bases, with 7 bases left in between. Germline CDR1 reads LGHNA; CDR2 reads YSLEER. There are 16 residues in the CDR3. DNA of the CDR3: TGCGCCAGCAGCCAAGTAGCCAGCTCCTATAATTCACCCCTCCACTTT. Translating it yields CASSQVASSYNSPLHF.

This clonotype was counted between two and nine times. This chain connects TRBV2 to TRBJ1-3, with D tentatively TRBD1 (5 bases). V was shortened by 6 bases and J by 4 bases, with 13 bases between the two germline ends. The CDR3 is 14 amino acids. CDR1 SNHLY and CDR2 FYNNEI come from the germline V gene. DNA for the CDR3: TGTGCCAGCAGGGACGGGACGGTAGGAAACACCATATATTTT. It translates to CASRDGTVGNTIYF.

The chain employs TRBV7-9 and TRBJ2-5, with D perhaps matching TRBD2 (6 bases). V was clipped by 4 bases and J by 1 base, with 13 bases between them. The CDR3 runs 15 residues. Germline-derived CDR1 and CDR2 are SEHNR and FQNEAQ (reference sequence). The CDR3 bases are TGTGCCAGCAGCTCGACGCGGGGTTTCCAAGAGACCCAGTACTTC. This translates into CASSSTRGFQETQYF.

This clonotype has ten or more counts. CDR3 loop: CASSYSGRKNEQFF. CDR3 nucleotides: TGTGCCAGCAGTTACTCCGGCAGGAAAAATGAGCAGTTCTTC. The genes are TRBV6-2 or TRBV6-3 and TRBJ2-1; no clear D. The CDR3 consists of 14 residues. Between the trimmed V and J ends, which lost 0 bases and 7 bases, there was a span of 10 bases. In germline, CDR1 is MNHEY, CDR2 SVGEGT.

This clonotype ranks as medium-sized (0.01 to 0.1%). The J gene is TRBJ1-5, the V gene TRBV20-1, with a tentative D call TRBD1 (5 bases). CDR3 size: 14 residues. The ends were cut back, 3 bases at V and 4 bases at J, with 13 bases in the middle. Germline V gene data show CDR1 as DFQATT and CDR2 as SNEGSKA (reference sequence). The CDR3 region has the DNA TGCAGTGCTAGTCGTGTTCAGGGAAATCAGCCCCAGCATTTT. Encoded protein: CSASRVQGNQPQHF.

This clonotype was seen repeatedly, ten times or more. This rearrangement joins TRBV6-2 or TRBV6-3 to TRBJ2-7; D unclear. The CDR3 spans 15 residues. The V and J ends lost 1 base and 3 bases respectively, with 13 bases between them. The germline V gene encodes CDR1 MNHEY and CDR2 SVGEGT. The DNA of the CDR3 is TGTGCCAGCAGTTACTTGAGGACCGACCTCTACGAGCAGTACTTC. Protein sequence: CASSYLRTDLYEQYF.

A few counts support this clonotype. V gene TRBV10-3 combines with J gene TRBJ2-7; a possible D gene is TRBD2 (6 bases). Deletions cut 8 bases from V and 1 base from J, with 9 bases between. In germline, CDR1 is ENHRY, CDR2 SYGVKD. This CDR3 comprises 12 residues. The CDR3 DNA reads TGTGCCATCGCTAGCGATTCCTACGAGCAGTACTTC. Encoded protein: CAIASDSYEQYF.

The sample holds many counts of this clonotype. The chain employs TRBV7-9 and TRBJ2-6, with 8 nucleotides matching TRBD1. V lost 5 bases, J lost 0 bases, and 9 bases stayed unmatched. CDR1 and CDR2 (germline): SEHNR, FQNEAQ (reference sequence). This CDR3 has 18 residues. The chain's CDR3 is CASSPRQGRSSGANVLTF. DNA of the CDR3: TGTGCCAGCAGCCCGAGACAGGGGCGTAGCTCTGGGGCCAACGTCCTGACTTTC.

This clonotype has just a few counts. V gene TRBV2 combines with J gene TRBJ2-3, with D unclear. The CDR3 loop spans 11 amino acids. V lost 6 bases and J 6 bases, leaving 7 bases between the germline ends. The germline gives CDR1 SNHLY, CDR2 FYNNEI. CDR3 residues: CASRSEDTQYF. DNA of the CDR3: TGTGCCAGCAGGAGCGAGGATACGCAGTATTTT.

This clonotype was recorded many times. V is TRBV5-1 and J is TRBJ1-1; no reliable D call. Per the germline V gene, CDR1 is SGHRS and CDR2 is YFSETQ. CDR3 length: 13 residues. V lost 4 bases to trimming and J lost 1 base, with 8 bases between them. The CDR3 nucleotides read TGCGCCAGCAGCCCGGGCCCGAACACTGAAGCTTTCTTT. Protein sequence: CASSPGPNTEAFF.

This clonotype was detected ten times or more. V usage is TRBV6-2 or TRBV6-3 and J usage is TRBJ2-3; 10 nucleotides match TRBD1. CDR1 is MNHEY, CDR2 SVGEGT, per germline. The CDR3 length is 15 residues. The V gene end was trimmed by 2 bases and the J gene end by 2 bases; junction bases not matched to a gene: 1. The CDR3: CASSYGTGDTDTQYF. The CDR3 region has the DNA TGTGCCAGCAGTTACGGGACAGGGGACACAGATACGCAGTATTTT.

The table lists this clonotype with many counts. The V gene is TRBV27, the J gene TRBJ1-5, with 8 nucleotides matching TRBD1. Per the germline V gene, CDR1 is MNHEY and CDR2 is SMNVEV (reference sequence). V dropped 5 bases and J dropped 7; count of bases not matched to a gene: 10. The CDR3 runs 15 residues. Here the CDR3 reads CASSTGQGIGQPQHF. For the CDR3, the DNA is TGTGCCAGCAGTACCGGACAGGGAATAGGACAGCCCCAGCATTTT.

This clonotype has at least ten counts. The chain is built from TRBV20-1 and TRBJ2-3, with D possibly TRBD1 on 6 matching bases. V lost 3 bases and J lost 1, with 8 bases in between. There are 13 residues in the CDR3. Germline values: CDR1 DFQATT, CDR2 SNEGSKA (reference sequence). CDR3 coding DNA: TGCAGTGCTAGGGACAGTCGCACAGATACGCAGTATTTT. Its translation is CSARDSRTDTQYF.

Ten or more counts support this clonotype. The chain's CDR3 is CASSAVVTPNTEAFF. Written as DNA, the CDR3 is TGTGCCAGCAGCGCCGTCGTGACACCGAACACTGAAGCTTTCTTT. The V and J genes are TRBV25-1 and TRBJ1-1; unclear D gene. In germline, CDR1 is MGHDK, CDR2 SYGVNS. V lost 6 bases to trimming and J lost 1 base, with 15 bases between them. The CDR3 is made up of 15 amino acids.

DNA of the CDR3: TGCAGTGCTTCTGACATCGGAACTAGCGGGACGAGCACCGGGGAGCTGTTTTTT. Protein sequence: CSASDIGTSGTSTGELFF. V usage is TRBV20-1 and J usage is TRBJ2-2, with 10 bases that match TRBD2. The CDR3 has 18 amino acids. Germline V gene data show CDR1 as DFQATT and CDR2 as SNEGSKA (reference sequence). Trimming removed 5 bases from V and 4 bases from J; junction bases left unmatched: 16.